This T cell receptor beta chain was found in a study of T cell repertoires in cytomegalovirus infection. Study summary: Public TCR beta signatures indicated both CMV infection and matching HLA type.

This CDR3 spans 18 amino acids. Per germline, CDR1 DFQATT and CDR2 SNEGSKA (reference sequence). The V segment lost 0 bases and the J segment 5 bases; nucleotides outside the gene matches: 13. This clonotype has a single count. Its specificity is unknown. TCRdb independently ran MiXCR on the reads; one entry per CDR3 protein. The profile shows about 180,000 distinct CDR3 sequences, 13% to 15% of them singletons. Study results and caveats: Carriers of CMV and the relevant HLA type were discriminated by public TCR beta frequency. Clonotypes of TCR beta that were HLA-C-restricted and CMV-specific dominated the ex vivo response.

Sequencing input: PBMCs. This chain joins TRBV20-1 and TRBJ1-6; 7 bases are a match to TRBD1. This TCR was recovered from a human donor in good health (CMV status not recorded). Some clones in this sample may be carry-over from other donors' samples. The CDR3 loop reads CSAREDRLGLGNNSPLHF. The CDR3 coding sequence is TGCAGTGCTAGAGAGGACAGGCTGGGATTGGGGAATAATTCACCCCTCCACTTT.